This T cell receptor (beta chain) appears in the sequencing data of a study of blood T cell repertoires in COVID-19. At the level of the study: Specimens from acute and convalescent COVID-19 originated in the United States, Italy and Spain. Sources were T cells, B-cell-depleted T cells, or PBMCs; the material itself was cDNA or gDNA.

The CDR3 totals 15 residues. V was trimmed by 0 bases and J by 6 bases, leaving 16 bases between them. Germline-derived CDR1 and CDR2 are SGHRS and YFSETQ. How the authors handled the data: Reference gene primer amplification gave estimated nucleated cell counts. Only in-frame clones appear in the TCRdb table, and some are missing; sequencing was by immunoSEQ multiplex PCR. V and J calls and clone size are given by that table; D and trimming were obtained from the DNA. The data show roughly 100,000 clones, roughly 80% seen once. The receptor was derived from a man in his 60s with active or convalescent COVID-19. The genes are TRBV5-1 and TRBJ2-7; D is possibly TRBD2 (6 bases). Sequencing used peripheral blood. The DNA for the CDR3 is TGCGCCAGCAGCTTGGCCGGGGGATCTCTTAGCGAGCAGTACTTC. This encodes CASSLAGGSLSEQYF.